The present entry profiles one T cell receptor beta chain with its context. Its antigen has not been determined. No qualities accompany the bases; no much larger clone lies one base away. Library construction relied on the immunoSEQ multiplex PCR assay. TCRdb's version of the immuneACCESS table is confined to in-frame rearrangements and falls short of the full clone set. An unresolved V gene accounts for under half of the shortfall where checked; the remainder is of unknown origin. Recorded for this sample are some 720,000 clones; around 87% of them occurred a single time. The ten largest account for approximately 0.01% of the sample. This record comes from a study of shared T cell receptors in the human thymus (dated by TCRdb to 2020 to 2022). As for the study more broadly: The study investigated the way shared, self-reactive T-cell receptor alpha chains are produced in the human thymus.

The same sample was also used in a study of human thymus T cells. From that second study: The donors were immunologically healthy infants in Finland who had open corrective cardiac surgery for congenital heart defects. Thymus tissue was obtained as surgical resects removed during corrective cardiac surgery. V and J gene segment usage appeared biased in both thymic and peripheral blood repertoires. The related research found that thymic TCR repertoires overlapped highly between unrelated individuals. The study used about 8 infant thymus samples plus four related peripheral blood samples to characterize TCR alpha and beta repertoires. Donor ages ranged from roughly 7 to 250 days, and the cohort comprised six or seven male and a couple of female infants. Thymocytes were freed from the tissue by mechanical means and kept at -70 degrees C as pellets of roughly 8.5-30 million cells. Genomic DNA was extracted from frozen cell pellets with a QIAsymphony instrument. TCRB and TCRAD loci were amplified from a standardized quantity of quality-controlled genomic DNA using the immunoSEQ multiplex PCR assay. The amplicons spanned the V(D)J region and were long enough to cover the CDR3 and allow V and J genes to be identified. The commercial immunoSEQ service was used to sequence amplicons on an Illumina platform. Primer bias and sequencing errors were corrected using previously described methods, and TCRAD and TCRB definitions followed the IMGT database. Repertoires were analysed with immunoSEQ Analyzer 3.0 and VDJTools, covering basic statistics, V/J segment usage, diversity estimates, rarefaction and pairwise overlap. Diversity was estimated with Chao1, ChaoE, Efron-Thisted, Shannon and inverse Simpson indices, and also on datasets down-sampled to the smallest sample. Repertoire overlap was determined by strict matching of CDR3 nucleotide sequence, V gene and J gene, and Jaccard-based multidimensional scaling clustering was applied. On average, about 800,000 unique TCRB clonotypes were obtained from thymus samples, compared with 70,000 to 90,000 from blood samples.

The sequence came from a boy less than two years old with a congenital heart defect. Donor details come from another sample of the same person, matched by shared clones. Material: thymocytes.

The CDR3 here reads CASSPRAAGETNEQFF. Here is the DNA: TGTGCCAGCAGCCCTCGTGCAGCGGGAGAAACCAATGAGCAGTTCTTC. Here the chain combines TRBV7-3 and TRBJ2-1, with 8 middle bases fitting TRBD2. After removal of 5 bases from V and 6 bases from J, the junction retains 12 bases not matched to a gene. Counted from cysteine to phenylalanine, this CDR3 has 16 amino acids. The sequence is cut down to CDR3 DNA, 48 bases in frame from base 1. CDR1 and CDR2 were assigned from the germline V gene as SGHTA and FQGTGA.